The 17 T cell receptor beta chains below all came from one sample that was sequenced in a study of T cells in localized non-small cell lung cancer. Assay: immunoSEQ multiplex PCR; the TCRdb copy retains only in-frame clones and omits some. This table holds approximately 1,000 clones, 21% found once. The sample here was normal lung tissue next to the tumor, taken before any cancer treatment. Receptors were obtained from a male donor at least 60 years old with stage III lung adenocarcinoma.

In this sample, this clone turned up a few times. The chain joins TRBV11-3 to TRBJ1-1; D remains ambiguous. In germline, CDR1 is SGHNT, CDR2 YENEEA. The CDR3 extends over 14 amino acids. Between the trimmed V and J ends, which lost 5 bases and 4 bases, there was a span of 14 bases. As DNA, the CDR3 is TGTGCCAGCAGCCAAGGACCGGACCGCACTGAAGCTTTCTTT. Amino acids: CASSQGPDRTEAFF.

The chain links TRBV29-1 to TRBJ2-1; the match to TRBD2 covers 12 bases. After removal of 3 bases from V and 4 bases from J, the junction contained 4 bases not matched to a gene. Germline assignment: CDR1 SQVTM and CDR2 ANQGSEA. The CDR3 sequence is 15 residues long. CDR3 DNA: TGCAGCGTTGAGAGAGGGACTAGCGGGTACAATGAGCAGTTCTTC. Translating gives CSVERGTSGYNEQFF.

The V and J genes are TRBV18 and TRBJ2-7; 10 positions match TRBD1. Trimming took 8 bases from V and 2 from J; bases not matched to a gene: 9. The V gene's germline CDR1 is KGHSH and CDR2 LQKENI. This CDR3 spans 15 amino acids. The CDR3 region has the DNA TGTGCCAGCGCCTATTCCGGGACAGGGGCCTACGAGCAGTACTTC. Protein sequence: CASAYSGTGAYEQYF.

There are a few counts of this clone. This sequence joins TRBV9 and TRBJ2-5, with TRBD2 matching over 10 bases. Per germline, CDR1 SGDLS and CDR2 YYNGEE. This CDR3 comprises 17 residues. V was clipped by 5 bases and J by 2 bases; unmatched bases: 12. This CDR3 reads CASSVNPSGGPQETQYF. The CDR3, as DNA: TGTGCCAGCAGTGTTAACCCTAGCGGGGGACCTCAAGAGACCCAGTACTTC.

This chain links TRBV13 with TRBJ1-1; no clear D gene. V lost 1 base and J 1 base, leaving 4 bases between the germline ends. This CDR3 has 13 residues. Germline CDR1 reads PRHDT; CDR2 reads FYEKMQ (reference sequence). The CDR3 DNA is TGTGCCAGCAGCTTAGCAGGGAACACTGAAGCTTTCTTT. Its protein is CASSLAGNTEAFF. Supplemented by reference TRBV13 and TRBJ1-1, the full variable domain reads AAGVIQSPRHLIKEKRETATLKCYPIPRHDTVYWYQQGPGQDPQFLISFYEKMQSDKGSIPDRFSAQQFSDYHSELNMSSLELGDSALYFCASSLAGNTEAFFGQGTRLTVV.

The table lists this clone with a few counts. At one end the junction does not follow the germline gene, possibly because of a read error. An uncertain or unread base leads to its residue being written X. V usage is TRBV5-1 and J usage is TRBJ2-2; D remains unclear. This CDR3 spans 15 amino acids. CDR1 and CDR2 (germline): SGHRS, YFSETQ. CDR3 nucleotide sequence: TGCGCCARCAGCTTGATAGGGACGAACACCGGGGAGCTGTTTTTT. It codes for CAXSLIGTNTGELFF.

The table lists this clone with a count of one. The chain couples TRBV14 to TRBJ2-5, with 9 nucleotides matching TRBD2. CDR3 size: 16 residues. J lost 5 bases, V lost 1 base, and 8 bases had no gene match. Per the germline V gene, CDR1 is SGHDN and CDR2 is FVKESK. The CDR3 reads CASSQGVAGASETQYF. The DNA for the CDR3 is TGTGCCAGCAGCCAAGGAGTAGCGGGGGCCAGTGAGACCCAGTACTTC.

This clone was found a few times. The chain recombines TRBV5-1 with TRBJ2-1; TRBD2 agrees at 15 bases. Trimming removed 4 bases from V and 0 bases from J; junction bases left unmatched: 5. The V gene's germline CDR1 is SGHRS and CDR2 YFSETQ. The CDR3 length is 18 residues. The CDR3 DNA is TGCGCCAGCAGCACGGGACTAGCGGGGGGCCACTCCTACAATGAGCAGTTCTTC. This codes for CASSTGLAGGHSYNEQFF.

In this sample, this clone turned up a few times. The gene calls are TRBV11-3 and TRBJ2-1; D may correspond to TRBD1 or TRBD2 (6 bases each). From germline, CDR1 is SGHNT and CDR2 YENEEA. There are 15 residues in the CDR3. The V gene lost 3 bases and the J gene lost 7 bases, with 16 bases spanning the gap. The DNA for the CDR3 is TGTGCCAGCAGCTTGGAGGGGGATTGGGTTAATGAGCAGTTCTTC. Translation gives CASSLEGDWVNEQFF. Together with reference TRBV11-3 and TRBJ2-1, the CDR3 gives the full variable domain: EAGVVQSPRYKIIEKKQPVAFWCNPISGHNTLYWYLQNLGQGPELLIRYENEEAVDDSQLPKDRFSAERLKGVDSTLKIQPAELGDSAVYLCASSLEGDWVNEQFFGPGTRLTVL.

The CDR3 protein is CASSPRDSAGGETQYF. The CDR3 nucleotides are TGTGCCAGCAGTCCCCGGGACAGCGCCGGGGGGGAGACCCAGTACTTC. The chain has TRBV2 and TRBJ2-5; D is tentatively TRBD1 or TRBD2 (7 bases each). Trimming removed 5 bases from V and 5 bases from J, with 21 bases in between. The CDR3 loop spans 16 amino acids. Per the germline V gene, CDR1 is SNHLY and CDR2 is FYNNEI.

This clone showed up just a few times. This chain connects TRBV11-3 to TRBJ1-2; the match to TRBD1 covers 8 bases. The CDR3 loop spans 14 amino acids. V was pared by 5 bases and J by 2 bases, with 4 bases of the junction left unmatched. From germline, CDR1 is SGHNT and CDR2 YENEEA. Written as DNA, the CDR3 is TGTGCCAGCAGCCCAGGACAGGGAAACTATGGCTACACCTTC. It specifies CASSPGQGNYGYTF.

This clone appeared a few times. The genes are TRBV19 and TRBJ1-1; D not resolved. The V gene lost 5 bases and the J gene lost 0 bases, with 7 bases spanning the gap. From germline, CDR1 is LNHDA and CDR2 SQIVND (reference sequence). The CDR3 loop spans 13 amino acids. This CDR3 reads CASSSYMNTEAFF. CDR3 in DNA: TGTGCCAGTAGTTCTTACATGAACACTGAAGCTTTCTTT.

A few counts support this clone. The chain couples TRBV14 to TRBJ1-1; D not certain. Germline CDR1 reads SGHDN; CDR2 reads FVKESK. The CDR3 extends over 14 amino acids. The germline V and J ends were trimmed by 3 bases and 2 bases, with 10 bases remaining between them. The CDR3 here is CASSQWTDNTEAFF. CDR3 in DNA: TGTGCCAGCAGCCAGTGGACCGACAACACTGAAGCTTTCTTT.

This rearrangement joins TRBV6-8 to TRBJ2-1; D remains unclear. The V and J ends lost 7 bases and 8 bases respectively, with 12 bases between them. The germline gives CDR1 MNHGY, CDR2 SAAAGT. The CDR3 runs 12 residues. This CDR3 reads CASNKVWDEQFF. DNA of the CDR3: TGTGCCAGCAACAAAGTATGGGATGAGCAGTTCTTC.

Within the sample, this clone is large. The V gene is TRBV19, the J gene TRBJ1-1; possible D gene TRBD1, 6 bases. Trimming took 7 bases from V and 2 from J, leaving 14 bases between them. CDR1 and CDR2 (germline): LNHDA, SQIVND (reference sequence). The CDR3 has 14 amino acids. CDR3 protein: CASTRGGDNTEAFF. The CDR3 region has the DNA TGTGCCAGTACGAGAGGGGGAGACAACACTGAAGCTTTCTTT.

Points on this clone: A junction end diverges from the germline sequence, so it may reflect a read error. The chain employs TRBV30 and TRBJ1-1, with 10 nucleotides matching TRBD1. CDR1 GTSNPN and CDR2 SVGIG come from the germline V gene (reference sequence). This CDR3 is 15 amino acids long. In DNA form, the CDR3 reads TGTGCCTGTTCTAGGACAGGGGGTGGGAACCCTGAAGCTTTCTTT. Residues: CACSRTGGGNPEAFF.

This chain joins TRBV9 and TRBJ1-1; no firm D call. The CDR3 is 12 amino acids. Germline lookup yields CDR1 SGDLS and CDR2 YYNGEE. V lost 0 bases and J lost 11, with 11 bases in between. The CDR3 spells CASSVEGSRAFF. Here the CDR3 DNA reads TGTGCCAGCAGCGTAGAAGGGAGTAGGGCTTTCTTT.